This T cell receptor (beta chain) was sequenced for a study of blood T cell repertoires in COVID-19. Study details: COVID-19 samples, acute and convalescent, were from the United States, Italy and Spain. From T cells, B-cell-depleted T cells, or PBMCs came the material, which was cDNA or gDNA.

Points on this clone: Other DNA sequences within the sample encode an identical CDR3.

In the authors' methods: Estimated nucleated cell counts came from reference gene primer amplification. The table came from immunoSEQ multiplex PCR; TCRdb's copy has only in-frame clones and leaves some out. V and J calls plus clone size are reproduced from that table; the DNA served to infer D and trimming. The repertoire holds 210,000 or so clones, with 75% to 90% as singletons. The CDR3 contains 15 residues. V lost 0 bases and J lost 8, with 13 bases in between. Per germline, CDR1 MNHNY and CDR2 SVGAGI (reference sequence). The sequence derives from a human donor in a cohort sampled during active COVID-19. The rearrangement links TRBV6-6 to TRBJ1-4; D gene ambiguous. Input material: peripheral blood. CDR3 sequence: CASSYSPGLGEKLFF. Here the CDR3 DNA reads TGTGCCAGCAGTTACTCTCCGGGGTTGGGCGAAAAACTGTTTTTT.